One and the same sample provided the 25 T cell receptor beta chains below, sequenced in a study of breast tumors, draining lymph nodes, adjacent tissues. TCRdb independently ran MiXCR on the multiplex PCR reads; one entry per CDR3 protein. Here the sample spans 130,000 or so distinct CDR3 sequences, about 30% being singletons. Breast cancer patients provided tissue from their axillary draining lymph nodes. The sequencing sample was made of axillary lymph node tissue. These receptors were obtained from a female donor with breast cancer. Some clones in this sample may be carry-over from other donors' samples.

This clonotype has at least ten counts. The chain employs TRBV3-1 and TRBJ1-2, with TRBD1 matching 9 bases. Germline V gene sequence: CDR1 LGHDT, CDR2 YNNKEL (reference sequence). V shed 6 bases, J shed 4 bases, and the junction held 3 bases outside the gene matches. CDR3 length equals 13 residues. The chain's CDR3 is CASSHRGLYGYTF. The DNA for the CDR3 is TGTGCCAGCAGTCACAGGGGGCTCTATGGCTACACCTTC.

This clonotype was found once. The chain uses TRBV4-1 and TRBJ2-3, with 9 bases identical to TRBD2. There are 18 residues in the CDR3. The V gene end was trimmed by 4 bases and the J gene end by 0 bases; junction bases not matched to a gene: 11. Germline CDR1 reads MGHRA; CDR2 reads YSYEKL. The CDR3 here is CASSPHHSSGVSTDTQYF. The DNA for the CDR3 is TGCGCCAGCAGCCCTCATCACTCTAGCGGGGTTAGCACAGATACGCAGTATTTT.

This clonotype occurred many times. The chain carries TRBV6-5 and TRBJ1-2; 9 nucleotides line up with TRBD1. The CDR3 loop spans 14 amino acids. The germline gives CDR1 MNHEY, CDR2 SVGAGI. The ends lost 5 bases at V and 7 bases at J; junction bases unmatched: 8. The CDR3 reads CASSPRDRVRGYTF. In nucleotides, the CDR3 is TGTGCCAGCAGTCCCCGGGACAGGGTTCGTGGCTACACCTTC.

A single count supports this clonotype. The chain joins TRBV9 to TRBJ2-7; 8 nucleotides line up with TRBD1. Germline V CDR1 and CDR2: SGDLS, YYNGEE. There are 14 residues in the CDR3. After removal of 3 bases from V and 3 bases from J, the junction contained 5 bases not matched to a gene. CDR3 in amino acids: CASSDRDRSYEQYV. In DNA form, the CDR3 reads TGTGCCAGCAGCGACCGGGACAGGAGCTACGAGCAGTACGTC.

This clonotype was found many times. The V and J genes are TRBV12-3 or TRBV12-4 and TRBJ2-4; no clear D. The germline V and J ends were trimmed by 1 base and 3 bases, with 10 bases remaining between them. The CDR3 runs 15 residues. CDR3 nucleotides: TGTGCCAGCAGTTTAGTTTTGGGGTTCAAAAACATTCAGTACTTC. This sequence encodes CASSLVLGFKNIQYF.

On this clonotype: Given a much more abundant clone one base away, this may be a read error. This rearrangement joins TRBV20-1 to TRBJ2-4, with 15 positions matching TRBD2. CDR3 length: 17 amino acids. The germline gives CDR1 DFQATT, CDR2 SNEGSKA (reference sequence). This CDR3 is CSARDLGLAGGVDIQCF. CDR3 in DNA: TGCAGTGCTAGAGATTTGGGACTAGCGGGGGGTGTGGACATTCAGTGCTTC.

This clonotype was found once. The gene calls are TRBV2 and TRBJ1-2; 9 nucleotides agree with TRBD1. V was clipped by 4 bases and J by 8 bases; unmatched bases: 5. The CDR3 length is 13 residues. Looked up from germline, CDR1 is SNHLY and CDR2 is FYNNEI. The CDR3 spells CASSVGQGLGYTF. The CDR3 nucleotides are TGTGCCAGCAGTGTGGGACAGGGACTCGGCTACACCTTC.

This clonotype was detected many times. The gene calls are TRBV6-5 and TRBJ2-3; the D call may be TRBD1 or TRBD2 (6 bases each). CDR1 and CDR2 (germline): MNHEY, SVGAGI. Trimming removed 5 bases at V and 4 bases at J, with 13 bases between. This CDR3 is built from 14 residues. DNA for the CDR3: TGTGCCAGCAGTCACCGGGGGACACCAGATACGCAGTATTTT. It is translated as CASSHRGTPDTQYF.

This clonotype was seen a handful of times. The J gene is TRBJ1-1, the V gene TRBV6-5, with D possibly matching TRBD1 (5 bases). There are 15 residues in the CDR3. The germline gives CDR1 MNHEY, CDR2 SVGAGI. Trimming took 6 bases from V and 4 from J, leaving 18 bases between them. CDR3 sequence: CASSRQRIGGTEAFF. The CDR3 bases are TGTGCCAGCAGCCGACAGAGAATCGGGGGCACTGAAGCTTTCTTT.

Remarks on this clonotype: Mismatch with germline at one junction end may stem from a read error. CDR3 protein: CASSHSPGGSNEKLFF. The CDR3 DNA sequence: TGTGCCAGCAGTCACTCCCCAGGGGGCTCTAATGAAAAACTGTTTTTT. The V gene is TRBV6-5, the J gene TRBJ1-4; 8 bases fit TRBD1. Germline CDR1 reads MNHEY; CDR2 reads SVGAGI. This CDR3 region has 16 residues.

The table lists this clonotype with many counts. The J gene is TRBJ2-5, the V gene TRBV30, with 9 bases aligning to TRBD1. Germline-derived CDR1 and CDR2 are GTSNPN and SVGIG (reference sequence). The V segment lost 3 bases and the J segment 6 bases; nucleotides outside the gene matches: 17. The CDR3 consists of 17 residues. DNA of the CDR3: TGTGCCTGGAGGACGGGACAGGGAGCCTTTGTTTCAAAGACCCAGTACTTC. It encodes CAWRTGQGAFVSKTQYF.

This clonotype was seen repeatedly, ten times or more. The gene calls are TRBV20-1 and TRBJ2-1; a possible D gene is TRBD2 (6 bases). This CDR3 is 14 amino acids long. Germline CDR1 DFQATT, CDR2 SNEGSKA (reference sequence). CDR3 in amino acids: CSGREIGRYNEQFF. The CDR3 bases are TGCAGCGGGAGAGAGATCGGTCGCTACAATGAGCAGTTCTTC.

Ten or more counts support this clonotype. The chain recombines TRBV7-8 with TRBJ2-7, with a tentative D call TRBD1 (6 bases). Germline V gives CDR1 SGHVS, CDR2 FQNEAQ. Trimming pared 0 bases from V and 3 bases from J, leaving 9 bases between. CDR3 length: 14 amino acids. The CDR3 region is CASSLAPDSYEQYF. Here the CDR3 DNA reads TGTGCCAGCAGCTTAGCGCCGGACAGCTACGAGCAGTACTTC.

Comments on this clonotype: The conserved phenylalanine or tryptophan is not found at the CDR3 terminus, so this likely reflects a read error. This chain links TRBV19 with TRBJ2-7, with a possible D match to TRBD2 (6 bases). Germline V gives CDR1 LNHDA, CDR2 SQIVND (reference sequence). V shed 6 bases and J shed 5 bases, with 17 bases lying between them. The CDR3 loop spans 14 amino acids. The CDR3 nucleotides read TGTGCCAGTAGGGTTGCGGGATCGGCCCACGAGCAGTACTCC. This translates into CASRVAGSAHEQYS.

Ten or more counts support this clonotype. The chain uses TRBV5-4 and TRBJ1-2; the match to TRBD1 covers 7 bases. Germline V gene lookup returns CDR1 SGHNT and CDR2 YYREEE (reference sequence). The CDR3 is 13 amino acids. J was trimmed by 6 bases and V by 4 bases; bases with no gene match: 6. CDR3 sequence reads: CASSIDREDGYTF. DNA of the CDR3: TGTGCCAGCAGCATAGACAGGGAGGATGGCTACACCTTC.

This clonotype was seen repeatedly, ten times or more. The CDR3 region is CSARGGGPLDEKLFF. The CDR3 coding sequence is TGCAGTGCTAGGGGAGGGGGCCCCCTGGATGAAAAACTGTTTTTT. This chain links TRBV20-1 with TRBJ1-4, with 7 bases that match TRBD1. CDR1 is DFQATT, CDR2 SNEGSKA, per germline (reference sequence). The V segment lost 3 bases and the J segment 6 bases; nucleotides outside the gene matches: 10. The CDR3 runs 15 residues.

Many counts were recorded for this clonotype. The V gene is TRBV18, the J gene TRBJ2-7; D perhaps matches TRBD1 (6 bases). Between the trimmed V and J ends, which lost 6 bases and 6 bases, there was a span of 15 bases. CDR3 length: 13 amino acids. The germline CDR1 and CDR2 sequences are KGHSH and LQKENI. The CDR3 loop is CASSAEGDSEQYV. DNA for the CDR3: TGTGCCAGCTCGGCCGAGGGGGATAGCGAGCAGTACGTC.

The rearrangement uses TRBV20-1 and TRBJ2-7; 10 bases are shared with TRBD1. Germline CDR1 is DFQATT and CDR2 is SNEGSKA (reference sequence). V lost 1 base, J lost 2 bases, and 5 bases stayed unmatched. The CDR3 is 15 amino acids. The CDR3 is CSARVSGTGAYEQYF. The CDR3 DNA is TGCAGTGCTAGAGTCTCCGGGACAGGGGCCTACGAGCAGTACTTC.

This clonotype was seen repeatedly, ten times or more. V usage is TRBV3-1 and J usage is TRBJ2-5; 9 nucleotides agree with TRBD1. Trimming took 4 bases from V and 7 from J; bases not matched to a gene: 10. Germline V CDR1 and CDR2: LGHDT, YNNKEL (reference sequence). The CDR3 has 15 residues. The CDR3 DNA reads as TGTGCCAGCAGCCCTGGGACAGGGACTCGGGGGACCCAGTACTTC. It codes for CASSPGTGTRGTQYF.

This clonotype was detected ten times or more. The chain has TRBV7-9 and TRBJ2-1; 16 bases agree with TRBD2. This CDR3 is 17 amino acids long. Germline CDR1 reads SEHNR; CDR2 reads FQNEAQ (reference sequence). Unmatched junction bases numbered 7, after V lost 2 bases and J lost 9 bases. The CDR3 region has the DNA TGTGCCAGCAGCTTAAAGGGACTAGCGGGGGGGCCCGCTGAGCAGTTCTTC. Its translation is CASSLKGLAGGPAEQFF.

This rearrangement joins TRBV2 to TRBJ1-6; D uncertain. There are 12 residues in the CDR3. Germline-derived CDR1 and CDR2 are SNHLY and FYNNEI. Trimming took off 6 bases at V and 8 bases at J, with 8 bases between the two ends. The CDR3 sequence: CASRKGDSPLHF. In nucleotides, the CDR3 is TGTGCCAGCAGGAAGGGAGATTCACCCCTCCACTTT. The full variable domain, its missing parts supplied by reference TRBV2 and TRBJ1-6, is EPEVTQTPSHQVTQMGQEVILRCVPISNHLYFYWYRQILGQKVEFLVSFYNNEISEKSEIFDDQFSVERPDGSNFTLKIRSTKLEDSAMYFCASRKGDSPLHFGNGTRLTVT.

Comments on this clonotype: Possible read error: a much larger clone is one base away. The chain is built from TRBV5-8 and TRBJ2-1, with 9 bases lining up with TRBD2. The CDR3 has 20 residues. Germline V gene sequence: CDR1 SGHTS, CDR2 YDEGEE. The V and J ends lost 4 bases and 3 bases, in that order; junction bases with no gene match: 20. The CDR3 loop reads CASSPGTAVSSGELYNEQFF. Written as DNA, the CDR3 is TGTGCCAGCAGCCCAGGGACAGCGGTTTCTAGCGGGGAGCTCTACAATGAGCAGTTCTTC.

The chain couples TRBV29-1 to TRBJ2-5; 11 positions match TRBD2. The last part of the DNA fits TRBJ2-7 better; the J call may be wrong. The CDR3 extends over 16 amino acids. The germline V gene has CDR1 SQVTM and CDR2 ANQGSEA. The CDR3 loop is CSAAGTSGGLDYEQYF. Here the CDR3 DNA reads TGCAGCGCCGCGGGGACTAGCGGCGGGCTCGACTACGAGCAGTACTTC.

This clonotype has ten or more counts. The J gene is TRBJ1-3, the V gene TRBV5-1; D gene unclear. The ends were cut back, 4 bases at V and 10 bases at J, with 12 bases in the middle. This CDR3 region has 12 residues. The V gene's germline CDR1 is SGHRS and CDR2 YFSETQ. The CDR3 sequence: CASSPPTETIYF. CDR3 sequence (DNA): TGCGCCAGCAGCCCCCCCACAGAAACCATATATTTT.

Concerning this clonotype itself: This may come from a read error, since a much larger clone is one base off. This chain connects TRBV6-5 to TRBJ1-2; TRBD1 agrees at 7 bases. This CDR3 is built from 15 residues. J lost 4 bases, V lost 2 bases, and 7 bases had no gene match. In germline, CDR1 is MNHEY, CDR2 SVGAGI. CDR3 coding DNA: TGTGCCAGCAGTTACACAGGGGCCGCGAGCTATGGCTACACCTTC. Its translation: CASSYTGAASYGYTF.